This T cell receptor beta chain stems from a study of blood T cell repertoires in COVID-19 (dated by TCRdb to 2020 to 2022). Some background on the complete study: Samples covering the acute and convalescent phases of COVID-19 were provided by collaborators in the United States, Italy and Spain. The prospective study material was composed of cDNA or gDNA derived from T cells, B-cell-depleted T cells, or PBMCs. Subjects who had been exposed to COVID-19, were actively infected with it, or had recovered from it provided the deeply sampled blood TCRbeta repertoires that made up the dataset. A freely available public database, intended as a resource for researchers studying the immune response to SARS-CoV-2, is where the repertoires were released. The samples were drawn from the first 160 participants of the ongoing ImmuneRACE study and from over 950 subjects provided by 6 global collaborators. Nearly every sample came with metadata listing a de-identified subject ID, COVID-19 status, age in years and sex. Where available, HLA class I and class II types were obtained from metadata supplied by the sample provider rather than from assay-based typing. Findings and caveats that apply to the study as a whole: Clinical and demographic metadata were provided uncurated, with the amount varying by source and participant.

The CDR3 spans 15 residues, from the cysteine through the phenylalanine. Of the read, only the CDR3 DNA is kept; its 45 bases are in frame from base 1. V is clipped by 1 base and J by 4 bases, and the sequence between their germline boundaries is 12 bases long. CDR1 and CDR2, looked up from the germline V gene, are MDHEN and SYDVKM. Participants in the prospective study were enrolled through a virtual design, were aged roughly 18 to 100 years, and lived in about two dozen United States geographic areas. Cohort assignment in the prospective study relied on participant-reported clinical history from a screening survey and a study questionnaire. ImmuneRACE Cohort 3 recovered participants were defined by two consecutive negative NP/OP PCR tests, healthcare professional clearance, or symptom resolution. In the prospective study, mobile phlebotomists collected whole blood, serum and a nasopharyngeal or oropharyngeal swab from each participant. Additional blood draws and questionnaires over an approximately two-month period could optionally be provided by prospective study participants. Blood samples from the prospective study were shipped frozen or at room temperature prior to DNA extraction.

TCRbeta CDR3 regions were amplified from genomic DNA using the immunoSEQ Assay, a bias-controlled multiplex PCR. As for the authors' bioinformatics: Nucleated cell counts per sample were estimated from amplification of reference gene primers within the assay. To quantify the absolute abundance of each unique TCRbeta CDR3 rearrangement, sequence reads were collapsed and filtered. For each sample, productive Simpson clonality was calculated as the square root of Simpson's diversity index over productive rearrangements. TCRdb retrieved this table from immuneACCESS and kept in-frame rearrangements only. Not all clones are present; in checked studies, unresolved V genes account for under half, and no reason is known for the remainder. V and J calls plus clone size are reproduced from that table; the DNA served to infer D and trimming. The sample includes roughly 250,000 clones, with 90% to 95% observed a single time. The ten most abundant clones make up approximately 2% of the sample.

With respect to this clone: Its cognate antigen has yet to be identified. Per-base qualities were not stored, and no clone one base away is much larger.

The source material was PBMCs or T cells enriched from blood (not recorded which). This receptor was taken from a young woman who had recovered from COVID-19. The chain is encoded by TRBV28 joined to TRBJ2-3; the D gene is possibly TRBD2, with 6 bases matching. The bases read TGTGCCAGCAGTTTATTTCCGGGAGTATCAGATACGCAGTATTTT. This is translated as CASSLFPGVSDTQYF. With the rest looked up from the reference TRBV28 and TRBJ2-3 genes rather than sequenced, the full variable domain is DVKVTQSSRYLVKRTGEKVFLECVQDMDHENMFWYRQDPGLGLRLIYFSYDVKMKEKGDIPEGYSVSREKKERFSLILESASTNQTSMYLCASSLFPGVSDTQYFGPGTRLTVL.